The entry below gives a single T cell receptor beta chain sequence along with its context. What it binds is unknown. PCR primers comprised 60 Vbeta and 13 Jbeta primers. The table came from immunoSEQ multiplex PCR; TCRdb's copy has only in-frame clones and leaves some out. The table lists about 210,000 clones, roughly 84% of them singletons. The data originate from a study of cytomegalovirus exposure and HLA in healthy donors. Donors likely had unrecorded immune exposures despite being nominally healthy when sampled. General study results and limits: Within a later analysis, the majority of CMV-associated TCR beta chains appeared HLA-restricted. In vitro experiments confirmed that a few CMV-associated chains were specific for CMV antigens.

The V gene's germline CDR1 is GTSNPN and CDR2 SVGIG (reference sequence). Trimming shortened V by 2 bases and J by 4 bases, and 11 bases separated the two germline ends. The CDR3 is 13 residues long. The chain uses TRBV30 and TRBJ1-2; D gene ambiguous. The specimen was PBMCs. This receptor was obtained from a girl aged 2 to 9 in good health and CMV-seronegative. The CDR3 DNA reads TGTGCCTGGAGTACGGGCACTAGCTATGGCTACACCTTC. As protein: CAWSTGTSYGYTF.